This T cell receptor beta chain stems from a study of CD8+ T cells in alopecia areata (dated 2018 in TCRdb). With regard to the full study: The treated patients took part in an open-label pilot trial in which moderate-to-severe alopecia areata was treated with oral tofacitinib at 5 to 10 mg twice daily. On the human side, TCRbeta sequencing was run on scalp tissue and on sorted CD4+ and CD8+ peripheral blood T cells from healthy controls and from alopecia areata patients with either patchy or totalis/universalis disease. Patients on tofacitinib were biopsied at baseline and after 4 and 24 weeks of treatment, and several of the patients also had a later scalp biopsy. Tofacitinib was given for 6 to 18 months, followed by 6 months of follow-up off drug to assess delayed response and recurrence. RNA was extracted with the PAXgene miRNA kit for fixed scalp, the miRNeasy kit for PBMCs, and the RNeasy kit for mouse skin. In treated patients, disease severity was measured using the SALT score, which gives the percentage of scalp surface area affected. TCRbeta CDR3 regions were amplified by immunoSEQ multiplex PCR with 35 Vbeta forward and 13 Jbeta reverse primers. In both human patients and the C3H/HeJ mouse model, the study applied high-throughput TCRbeta sequencing to look at T cell clonal expansion in alopecia areata. Clonality in the scalp was compared among normal scalp (n=4), patchy alopecia areata scalp (n=8), and alopecia totalis/universalis scalp (n=8).

In this sample, this clone turned up a few times. Its antigen target is currently unknown. Base qualities are missing; no much larger clone stands one base away. The germline V gene yields SGHTA for CDR1 and FQGNSA for CDR2. V is trimmed back by 0 bases and J by 9 bases, and the junction contains 9 bases that no gene match accounts for. From cysteine to phenylalanine, the CDR3 is 17 amino acids long. Here the CDR3 DNA is all that survives: 51 bases in frame from base 1. Library preparation used the immunoSEQ multiplex PCR assay. To provide template for TCR sequencing, every sample had RNA extracted and reverse transcribed into cDNA. First-strand cDNA was synthesized with SuperScript III using a 2:1 mix of oligo-dT and random hexamers. A synthetic immune receptor repertoire was used to gauge amplification bias, and whatever bias remained was removed computationally. Turning to the authors' computational methods: Raw reads were preprocessed for error removal, and CDR3 was defined according to IMGT conventions as running from the conserved cysteine to phenylalanine. Clonality was computed as 1 minus the Shannon entropy, with the entropy normalized by log2 of the number of productive unique TCRs. CD4 or CD8 identity of scalp clones was inferred by cross-referencing scalp TCRbeta sequences with sorted blood CD4 and CD8 repertoires. In its TCRdb copy, this immuneACCESS table keeps in-frame sequences only and misses some clones. Where compared with another copy, unresolved V genes explain less than half of these, and the others have no known cause. The DNA was the basis for D and trimming; V, J and clone size are from that table. Present in this sample are over 85,000 clones, more than 55% of which were seen just once. The ten largest make up around 15% of the sample.

Results and caveats for the whole study, not just this receptor: Shared TCR sequences between patients were less evident than in mice, which may be partly attributable to HLA diversity in the patient population. During tofacitinib treatment, many expanded lesional clones remained in scalp and blood, and this persistence may partly explain relapse after treatment is stopped. Tofacitinib significantly lowered scalp clonality and the number of expanded CD8+ clones among the top 100 scalp clones. Higher clonality and more expanded CD8+ clones were observed in lesional scalp than in normal scalp, particularly in alopecia totalis/universalis, a finding suggestive of antigenic drive. Because the treated cohort was small and had only one nonresponder, larger studies are needed to examine links between baseline CD8+ expansion and response. Unlike mouse skin, where gammadelta T cells dominate, normal human skin contains resident alphabeta T cells that get sequenced too, which complicates analysis of the scalp TCR repertoire.

The time point label here, explained by the study, means: around 4 weeks on oral tofacitinib. What the treatment or condition label conveys for this sample: oral pan-JAK inhibitor, 5-10 mg twice daily. Lesional scalp punch biopsies and peripheral blood were obtained from alopecia areata patients. PBMCs were isolated by density centrifugation and stained for CD3, CD4 and CD8, and CD4+ and CD8+ T cells were sorted on a FACSAria. This material consisted of CD8+ T cells sorted from blood, taken at week 4, from a patient treated with tofacitinib. The sequence was obtained from a human donor with alopecia areata. The sequence joins TRBV7-2 to TRBJ2-1, and 12 junction bases match TRBD2. This receptor carries the CDR3 CASSLAYPSGGAGEQFF. The bases read TGTGCCAGCAGCTTAGCGTACCCTAGCGGGGGGGCAGGTGAGCAGTTCTTC.